This T cell receptor beta chain comes out of a study of cytomegalovirus exposure and HLA in healthy donors. The study ran its PCR with 60 Vbeta and 13 Jbeta primers. Using immunoSEQ multiplex PCR, the repertoire was profiled, and TCRdb retains in-frame clones only, with some absent. The sample lists 130,000 or so clones; just under 90% were seen once. General observations from the study: The CMV antigen specificity of a few CMV-associated chains was confirmed through in vitro analysis. For TCR beta chains, V- and J-gene trimming was later linked to a missense DCLRE1C variant.

This CDR3 is built from 16 residues. From germline, CDR1 is SGHRS and CDR2 YFSETQ. Trimming took 4 bases from V and 2 from J; bases not matched to a gene: 4. In the case of this clone: No antigen is known for it.

This TCR was sampled from a woman in her thirties in good health and CMV-seronegative. What was sequenced was PBMCs. The rearrangement joins TRBV5-1 to TRBJ2-3, with TRBD2 matching 13 bases. CDR3 sequence reads: CASSTGTSGVTDTQYF. The CDR3 DNA follows: TGCGCCAGCAGCACTGGGACTAGCGGGGTCACAGATACGCAGTATTTT. Based on the CDR3 plus reference TRBV5-1 and TRBJ2-3, the full variable domain is KAGVTQTPRYLIKTRGQQVTLSCSPISGHRSVSWYQQTPGQGLQFLFEYFSETQRNKGNFPGRFSGRQFSNSRSEMNVSTLELGDSALYLCASSTGTSGVTDTQYFGPGTRLTVL.